This passage covers 11 T cell receptor beta chains from one sample sequenced in a study of T-cell memory formation after mild COVID-19. A single record per CDR3 protein comes from TCRdb applying MiXCR to the 5' RACE reads. The sample has hundreds of thousands of distinct CDR3 sequences; 14% are singletons. Specimen: PBMCs or a T cell subset sorted from them (not recorded which). These receptors came from a man younger than 35 who had mild COVID-19 (a few samples of this study predate the infection). Cell type and time point are not known.

Ten or more counts support this clonotype. The rearrangement joins TRBV5-5 to TRBJ1-5; maybe TRBD1 (5 bases). The CDR3 runs to 15 residues. Germline lookup yields CDR1 SGHKS and CDR2 YYEKEE (reference sequence). V was shortened by 0 bases and J by 7 bases, with 14 bases between the two germline ends. The CDR3, as DNA: TGTGCCAGCAGCTTGGAACCAGGGAGACAACAGCCCCAGCATTTT. Translating it yields CASSLEPGRQQPQHF.

This chain links TRBV7-9 with TRBJ2-1; D is perhaps TRBD2 (5 bases). With 5 bases removed from V and 10 bases from J, the gap between germline ends came to 15 bases. The length of the CDR3 is 13 residues. The germline gives CDR1 SEHNR, CDR2 FQNEAQ (reference sequence). The CDR3 loop is CASSHHMRVEQFF. CDR3 bases: TGTGCCAGCAGCCACCACATGAGGGTGGAGCAGTTCTTC.

This clonotype was seen only a few times. J is TRBJ2-1 and V is TRBV5-6; D gene uncertain. Germline loops: CDR1 SGHDT, CDR2 YYEEEE. There are 14 residues in the CDR3. V lost 7 bases to trimming and J lost 9 bases, with 20 bases between them. CDR3 loop: CASLPTGQKGEQFF. As DNA, the CDR3 is TGTGCCAGCCTCCCAACTGGGCAGAAGGGTGAGCAGTTCTTC.

This clonotype has only a few counts. This chain joins TRBV28 and TRBJ2-1; 9 bases are a match to TRBD1. Losses at the gene ends were 4 bases for V and 6 bases for J; bases not matched to a gene: 7. The CDR3 covers 15 residues. Germline-derived CDR1 and CDR2 are MDHEN and SYDVKM. The CDR3 loop reads CASSSTGTGSNEQFF. As DNA, the CDR3 is TGTGCCAGCAGTTCTACCGGGACAGGGAGCAATGAGCAGTTCTTC.

In its sample, this clonotype was seen a few times. The J gene is TRBJ1-2, the V gene TRBV6-5; D gene uncertain. Trimming stripped 0 bases from V and 6 bases from J, with 8 bases between. The V gene's germline CDR1 is MNHEY and CDR2 SVGAGI. CDR3 length: 13 residues. CDR3 amino acids: CASSYSNDNGYTF. The DNA of the CDR3 is TGTGCCAGCAGTTACTCGAACGATAATGGCTACACCTTC.

This clonotype has just a few counts. The V and J genes are TRBV7-2 and TRBJ2-3, with D perhaps TRBD2 (5 bases). The length of the CDR3 is 14 residues. CDR1 is SGHTA and CDR2 is FQGNSA in the germline V gene. Deletions cut 1 base from V and 5 bases from J, with 10 bases between. In nucleotides, the CDR3 is TGTGCCAGCAGCTTAGGGACTCGCAAAGATACGCAGTATTTT. It encodes CASSLGTRKDTQYF.

This clonotype was seen at least ten times. The chain recombines TRBV29-1 with TRBJ2-3, with D perhaps matching TRBD1 or TRBD2 (6 bases each). This CDR3 is built from 16 residues. Between the trimmed V and J ends, which lost 1 base and 1 base, there was a span of 15 bases. Germline CDR1 and CDR2: SQVTM and ANQGSEA. The CDR3 loop is CSVEAGAGTRTDTQYF. CDR3 coding DNA: TGCAGCGTTGAAGCGGGGGCAGGAACCCGCACAGATACGCAGTATTTT.

The chain is built from TRBV5-1 and TRBJ1-1, with D tentatively TRBD1 (5 bases). V lost 4 bases and J 4 bases, leaving 14 bases between the germline ends. The CDR3 sequence is 14 residues long. Germline CDR1 and CDR2: SGHRS and YFSETQ. In DNA form, the CDR3 reads TGCGCCAGCAGCAAAGGGACGGTGGGCACTGAAGCTTTCTTT. Amino acid sequence: CASSKGTVGTEAFF. The entire variable domain, with the rest obtained from reference TRBV5-1 and TRBJ1-1, is as follows: KAGVTQTPRYLIKTRGQQVTLSCSPISGHRSVSWYQQTPGQGLQFLFEYFSETQRNKGNFPGRFSGRQFSNSRSEMNVSTLELGDSALYLCASSKGTVGTEAFFGQGTRLTVV.

The table lists this clonotype with a few counts. This chain joins TRBV19 and TRBJ1-2; the D gene is possibly TRBD1 (5 bases). The CDR3 is made up of 14 amino acids. V was pared by 0 bases and J by 4 bases, with 9 bases between. In germline, CDR1 is LNHDA, CDR2 SQIVND (reference sequence). The CDR3 region is CASSIDPGPYGYTF. In nucleotides, the CDR3 is TGTGCCAGTAGTATAGATCCGGGACCCTATGGCTACACCTTC.

This clonotype was seen more than once but under ten times. CDR3 residues: CASSLVAGPRETQYF. CDR3 DNA sequence: TGTGCCAGCAGCTTAGTGGCAGGCCCAAGAGAGACCCAGTACTTC. The V call is TRBV7-2, the J call TRBJ2-5; D call uncertain. V lost 1 base, J lost 4 bases, and 13 bases lay in between. Germline V lookup: CDR1 SGHTA, CDR2 FQGNSA. There are 15 residues in the CDR3.

This clonotype was recorded a few times. The chain combines TRBV2 with TRBJ2-1; D might be TRBD1 (5 bases). Germline CDR1 reads SNHLY; CDR2 reads FYNNEI. This CDR3 spans 13 amino acids. V was cut by 6 bases and J by 5 bases, with 11 bases left in between. The CDR3 DNA sequence: TGTGCCAGCAGCCCTGAGACAGACAATGAGCAGTTCTTC. The encoded protein is CASSPETDNEQFF.